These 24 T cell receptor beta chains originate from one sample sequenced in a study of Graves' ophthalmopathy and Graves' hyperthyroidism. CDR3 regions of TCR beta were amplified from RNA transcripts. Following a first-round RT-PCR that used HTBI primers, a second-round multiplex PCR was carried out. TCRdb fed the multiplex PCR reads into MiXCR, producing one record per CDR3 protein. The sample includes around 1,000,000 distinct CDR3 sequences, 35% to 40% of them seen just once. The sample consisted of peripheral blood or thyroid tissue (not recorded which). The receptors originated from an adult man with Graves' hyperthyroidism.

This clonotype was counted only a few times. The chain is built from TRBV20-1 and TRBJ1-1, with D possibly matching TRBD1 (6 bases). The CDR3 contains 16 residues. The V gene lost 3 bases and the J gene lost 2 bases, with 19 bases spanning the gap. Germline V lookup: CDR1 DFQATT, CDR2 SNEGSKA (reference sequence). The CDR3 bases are TGCAGTGCTAGGGGGGCCCTGGGCCAACGAAACACTGAAGCTTTCTTT. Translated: CSARGALGQRNTEAFF.

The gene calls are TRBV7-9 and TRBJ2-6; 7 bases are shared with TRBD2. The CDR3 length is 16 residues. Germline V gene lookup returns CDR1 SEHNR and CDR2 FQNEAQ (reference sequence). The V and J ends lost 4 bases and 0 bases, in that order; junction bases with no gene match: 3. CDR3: CASSYGEGSGANVLTF. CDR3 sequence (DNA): TGTGCCAGCAGCTATGGGGAGGGCTCTGGGGCCAACGTCCTGACTTTC.

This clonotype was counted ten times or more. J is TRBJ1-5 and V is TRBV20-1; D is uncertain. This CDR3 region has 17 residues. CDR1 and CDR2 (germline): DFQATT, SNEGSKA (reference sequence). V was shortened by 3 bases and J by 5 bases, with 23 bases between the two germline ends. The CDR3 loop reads CSASVPIGEGSDQPQHF. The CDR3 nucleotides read TGCAGTGCTAGTGTTCCAATCGGGGAGGGTTCCGATCAGCCCCAGCATTTT.

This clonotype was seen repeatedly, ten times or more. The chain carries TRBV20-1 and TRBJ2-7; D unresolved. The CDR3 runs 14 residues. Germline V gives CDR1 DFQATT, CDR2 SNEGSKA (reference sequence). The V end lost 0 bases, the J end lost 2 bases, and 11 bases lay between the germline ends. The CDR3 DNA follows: TGCAGTGCTAGAGATCTGGTCCGAACCTACGAGCAGTACTTC. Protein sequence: CSARDLVRTYEQYF.

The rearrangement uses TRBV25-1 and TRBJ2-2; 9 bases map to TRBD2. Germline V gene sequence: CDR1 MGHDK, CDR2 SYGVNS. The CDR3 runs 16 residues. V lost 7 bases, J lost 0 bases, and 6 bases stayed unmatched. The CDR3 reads CASTLTSGTNTGELFF. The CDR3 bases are TGTGCCAGCACTCTGACTAGCGGTACGAACACCGGGGAGCTGTTTTTT.

The CDR3 is CASSLDFRQNTGELFF. As DNA, the CDR3 is TGCGCCAGCAGCTTGGACTTCCGACAGAACACCGGGGAGCTGTTTTTT. This sequence joins TRBV5-1 and TRBJ2-2; D ambiguous. V dropped 0 bases and J dropped 1 base, with 10 bases sitting between them. Germline V gives CDR1 SGHRS, CDR2 YFSETQ. This CDR3 is built from 16 residues.

CDR3 region: CSVEVQGPVLFF. Here the CDR3 DNA reads TGCAGCGTTGAGGTGCAGGGGCCCGTACTGTTTTTT. The chain carries TRBV29-1 and TRBJ1-4; the D gene is possibly TRBD1 (6 bases). V was cut by 3 bases and J by 13 bases, with 15 bases left in between. CDR1 SQVTM and CDR2 ANQGSEA come from the germline V gene. This CDR3 is 12 amino acids long.

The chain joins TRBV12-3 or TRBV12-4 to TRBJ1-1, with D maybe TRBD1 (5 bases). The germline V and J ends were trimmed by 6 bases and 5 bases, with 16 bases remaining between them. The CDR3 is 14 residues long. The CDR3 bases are TGTGCCAGCAGGGGGCCGGGACTGTGGACTGAAGCTTTCTTT. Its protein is CASRGPGLWTEAFF.

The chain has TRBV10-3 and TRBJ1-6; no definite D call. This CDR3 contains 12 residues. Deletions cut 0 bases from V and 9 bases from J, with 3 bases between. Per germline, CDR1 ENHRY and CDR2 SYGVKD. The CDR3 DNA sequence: TGTGCCATCAGTGAGTCCTCTTCACCCCTCCACTTT. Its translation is CAISESSSPLHF.

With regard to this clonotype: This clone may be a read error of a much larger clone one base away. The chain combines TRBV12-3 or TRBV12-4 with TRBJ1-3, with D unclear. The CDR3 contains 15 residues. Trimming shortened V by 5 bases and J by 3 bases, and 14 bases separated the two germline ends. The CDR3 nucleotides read TGTGCCAGCAGTCACCCGCGGTCAGTTGGAAACACCATATATTTT. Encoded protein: CASSHPRSVGNTIYF.

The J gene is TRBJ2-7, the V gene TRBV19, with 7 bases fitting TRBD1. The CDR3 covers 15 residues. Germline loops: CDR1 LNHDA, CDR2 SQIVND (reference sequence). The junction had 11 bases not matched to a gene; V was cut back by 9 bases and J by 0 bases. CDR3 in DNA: TGTGCCAGCCAACCGGAGACAGGGCTCTCCTACGAGCAGTACTTC. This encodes CASQPETGLSYEQYF.

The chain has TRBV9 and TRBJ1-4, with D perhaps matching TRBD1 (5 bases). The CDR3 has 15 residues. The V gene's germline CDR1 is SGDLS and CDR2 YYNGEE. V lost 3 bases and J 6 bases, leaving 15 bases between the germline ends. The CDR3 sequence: CASSAGQLVDEKLFF. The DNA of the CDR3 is TGTGCCAGCAGCGCCGGACAATTAGTGGATGAAAAACTGTTTTTT. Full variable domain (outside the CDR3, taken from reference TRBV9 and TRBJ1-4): DSGVTQTPKHLITATGQRVTLRCSPRSGDLSVYWYQQSLDQGLQFLIQYYNGEERAKGNILERFSAQQFPDLHSELNLSSLELGDSALYFCASSAGQLVDEKLFFGSGTQLSVL.

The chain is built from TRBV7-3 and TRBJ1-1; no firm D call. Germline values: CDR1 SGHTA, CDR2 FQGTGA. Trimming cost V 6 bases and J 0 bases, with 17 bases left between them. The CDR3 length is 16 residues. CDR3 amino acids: CASSLPGGRVNTEAFF. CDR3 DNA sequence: TGTGCCAGCAGTTTACCCGGTGGAAGGGTGAACACTGAAGCTTTCTTT.

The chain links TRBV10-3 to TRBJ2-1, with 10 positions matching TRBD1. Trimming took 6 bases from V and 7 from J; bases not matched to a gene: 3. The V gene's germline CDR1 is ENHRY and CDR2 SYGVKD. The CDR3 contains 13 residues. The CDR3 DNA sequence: TGTGCCATCAGGGACAGGGGGGAGAATGAGCAGTTCTTC. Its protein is CAIRDRGENEQFF.

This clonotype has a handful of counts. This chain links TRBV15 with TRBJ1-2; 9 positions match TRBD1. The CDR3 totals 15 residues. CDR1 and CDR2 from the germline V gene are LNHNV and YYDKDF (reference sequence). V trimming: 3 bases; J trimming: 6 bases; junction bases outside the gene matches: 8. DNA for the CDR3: TGTGCCACCAGCAGCCCTGGGACAGGGTGGAATGGCTACACCTTC. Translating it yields CATSSPGTGWNGYTF.

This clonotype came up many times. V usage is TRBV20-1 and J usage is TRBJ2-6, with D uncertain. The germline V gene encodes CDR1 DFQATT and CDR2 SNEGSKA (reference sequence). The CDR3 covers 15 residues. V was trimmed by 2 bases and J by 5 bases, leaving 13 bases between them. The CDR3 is CSARTAPAWANVLTF. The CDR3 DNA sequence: TGCAGTGCTAGAACCGCCCCCGCCTGGGCCAACGTCCTGACTTTC.

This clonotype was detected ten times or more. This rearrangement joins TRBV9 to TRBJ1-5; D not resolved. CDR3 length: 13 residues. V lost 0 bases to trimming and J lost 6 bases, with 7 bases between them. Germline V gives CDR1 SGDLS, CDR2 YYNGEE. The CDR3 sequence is CASSVESGQPQHF. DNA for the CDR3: TGTGCCAGCAGCGTAGAGTCTGGTCAGCCCCAGCATTTT.

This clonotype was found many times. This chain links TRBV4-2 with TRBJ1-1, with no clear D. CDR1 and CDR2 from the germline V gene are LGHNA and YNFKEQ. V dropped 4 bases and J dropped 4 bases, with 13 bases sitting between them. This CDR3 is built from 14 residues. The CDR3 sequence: CASSRGMGGTEAFF. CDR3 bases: TGTGCCAGCAGCCGGGGAATGGGAGGCACTGAAGCTTTCTTT.

Here the CDR3 reads CASSSRNRPNQPQHF. CDR3 nucleotide sequence: TGTGCCAGCAGCTCAAGAAACAGGCCCAATCAGCCCCAGCATTTT. The V call is TRBV3-1, the J call TRBJ1-5, with D possibly being TRBD1 (5 bases). Trimming took off 5 bases at V and 3 bases at J, with 14 bases between the two ends. The CDR3 spans 15 residues. Germline CDR1 LGHDT, CDR2 YNNKEL (reference sequence).

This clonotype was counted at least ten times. The CDR3 reads CASSVGRTKETQYF. CDR3 DNA sequence: TGTGCCAGCAGCGTCGGGAGGACAAAAGAGACCCAGTACTTC. The V and J genes are TRBV9 and TRBJ2-5; 7 bases align to TRBD2. The ends lost 2 bases at V and 3 bases at J; junction bases unmatched: 4. Looked up from germline, CDR1 is SGDLS and CDR2 is YYNGEE. The CDR3 contains 14 residues. Drawing the rest from reference TRBV9 and TRBJ2-5, the complete variable domain is DSGVTQTPKHLITATGQRVTLRCSPRSGDLSVYWYQQSLDQGLQFLIQYYNGEERAKGNILERFSAQQFPDLHSELNLSSLELGDSALYFCASSVGRTKETQYFGPGTRLLVL.

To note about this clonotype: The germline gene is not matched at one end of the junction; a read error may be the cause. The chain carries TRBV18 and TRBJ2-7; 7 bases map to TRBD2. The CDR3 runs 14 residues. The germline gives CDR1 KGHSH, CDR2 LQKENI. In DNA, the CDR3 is TGTGCCAGCTCACCATATCGGGGGGACTACAAGCAGTACTTC. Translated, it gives CASSPYRGDYKQYF.

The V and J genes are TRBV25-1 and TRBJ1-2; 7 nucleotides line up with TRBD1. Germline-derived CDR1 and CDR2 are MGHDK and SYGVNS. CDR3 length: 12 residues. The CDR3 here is CARRDRDYGYTF. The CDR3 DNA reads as TGTGCTAGGCGTGACAGGGATTATGGCTACACCTTC.

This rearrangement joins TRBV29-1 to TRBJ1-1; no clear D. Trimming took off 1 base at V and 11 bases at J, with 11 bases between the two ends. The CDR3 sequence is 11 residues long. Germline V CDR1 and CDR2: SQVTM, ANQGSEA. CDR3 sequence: CSVEGKAGAFF. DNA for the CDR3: TGCAGCGTTGAAGGGAAGGCCGGGGCTTTCTTT.

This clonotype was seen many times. The CDR3 loop reads CSARPHERRQETQYF. CDR3 sequence (DNA): TGCAGTGCTAGACCCCACGAGCGCAGACAAGAGACCCAGTACTTC. V and J are TRBV20-1 and TRBJ2-5, with D unclear. V was pared by 2 bases and J by 2 bases, with 15 bases between. This CDR3 contains 15 residues. Germline lookup yields CDR1 DFQATT and CDR2 SNEGSKA (reference sequence).